Shown below are 20 T cell receptor beta chains from a single sample sequenced in a study of siplizumab effects on memory and regulatory T cells. Here immunoSEQ multiplex PCR was the method, and the copy in TCRdb shows in-frame clones only, minus some. The table has around 72,000 clones, about 89% seen once; the top ten hold more than 25%. The sequenced sample was CD8+ T cells sorted from blood. All receptors come from a human donor in good health.

The chain combines TRBV19 with TRBJ2-7, with a possible D match to TRBD1 (5 bases). Trimming shortened V by 2 bases and J by 5 bases, and 13 bases separated the two germline ends. Per germline, CDR1 LNHDA and CDR2 SQIVND (reference sequence). This CDR3 comprises 14 residues. CDR3 sequence (DNA): TGTGCCAGTAGTATAATCCAGGGTCCGCACGAGCAGTACTTC. Residues: CASSIIQGPHEQYF.

A single count supports this clone. The chain recombines TRBV27 with TRBJ1-2; maybe TRBD1 (5 bases). Deletions cut 2 bases from V and 6 bases from J, with 13 bases between. The V gene's germline CDR1 is MNHEY and CDR2 SMNVEV (reference sequence). This CDR3 spans 14 amino acids. DNA of the CDR3: TGTGCCAGCAGTTTAAGGTCGGTGGGGGATGGCTACACCTTC. It translates to CASSLRSVGDGYTF.

The CDR3 protein is CASSYSSRGNTEAFF. CDR3 DNA: TGTGCCAGCAGTTACTCTAGTAGGGGGAACACTGAAGCTTTCTTT. The J gene is TRBJ1-1, the V gene TRBV6-5, with a tentative D call TRBD1 (5 bases). The V gene lost 0 bases and the J gene lost 1 base, with 9 bases spanning the gap. The length of the CDR3 is 15 residues. The germline CDR1 and CDR2 sequences are MNHEY and SVGAGI.

This chain links TRBV7-6 with TRBJ1-5; D gene unclear. This CDR3 region has 15 residues. CDR1 is SGHVS and CDR2 is FNYEAQ in the germline V gene. Trimming pared 5 bases from V and 0 bases from J, leaving 11 bases between. The CDR3 loop reads CASSASKVSNQPQHF. DNA of the CDR3: TGTGCCAGCAGCGCCTCTAAGGTTAGCAATCAGCCCCAGCATTTT. Variable domain in full (rest from reference TRBV7-6 and TRBJ1-5): GAGVSQSPRYKVTKRGQDVALRCDPISGHVSLYWYRQALGQGPEFLTYFNYEAQQDKSGLPNDRFSAERPEGSISTLTIQRTEQRDSAMYRCASSASKVSNQPQHFGDGTRLSIL.

CDR3 in DNA: TGTGCCAGCAGCTTAGCGGTAGGGATCAGGGGGACTGAAGCTTTCTTT. Translation: CASSLAVGIRGTEAFF. The rearrangement uses TRBV7-9 and TRBJ1-1, with 7 positions matching TRBD1. This CDR3 contains 16 residues. Germline CDR1 reads SEHNR; CDR2 reads FQNEAQ (reference sequence). With V trimmed by 0 bases and J by 5 bases, 9 bases remained unmatched.

The J gene is TRBJ2-7, the V gene TRBV7-9, with 7 bases fitting TRBD2. The CDR3 consists of 14 residues. CDR1 is SEHNR and CDR2 is FQNEAQ in the germline V gene (reference sequence). V gave up 5 bases and J gave up 3 bases; unmatched junction bases: 7. The CDR3 protein is CASSPSREDYEQYF. CDR3 sequence (DNA): TGTGCCAGCAGCCCTAGTCGGGAGGACTACGAGCAGTACTTC.

The chain combines TRBV6-5 with TRBJ2-7; 9 nucleotides align to TRBD1. CDR1 MNHEY and CDR2 SVGAGI come from the germline V gene. The CDR3 extends over 14 amino acids. With V trimmed by 4 bases and J by 2 bases, 3 bases remained unmatched. The CDR3 here is CASSLGQGPYEQYF. CDR3 nucleotide sequence: TGTGCCAGCAGTTTGGGACAGGGCCCCTACGAGCAGTACTTC.

This chain links TRBV5-1 with TRBJ2-7; a weak D match, TRBD2 (5 bases). This CDR3 is built from 15 residues. Germline loops: CDR1 SGHRS, CDR2 YFSETQ. Deletions cut 0 bases from V and 3 bases from J, with 13 bases between. The CDR3 nucleotides read TGCGCCAGCAGCTTGGCGGAGCGGTATCACTACGAGCAGTACTTC. Translated: CASSLAERYHYEQYF.

V gene TRBV19 combines with J gene TRBJ1-3, with unresolved D. This CDR3 comprises 14 residues. Germline V gene data show CDR1 as LNHDA and CDR2 as SQIVND (reference sequence). V was clipped by 5 bases and J by 2 bases, with 10 bases between them. The CDR3 reads CASSPGTPGNTIYF. CDR3 sequence (DNA): TGTGCCAGTAGTCCGGGTACTCCTGGAAACACCATATATTTT.

The chain has TRBV5-1 and TRBJ2-2; D is uncertain. This CDR3 is 12 amino acids long. Trimming took off 9 bases at V and 0 bases at J, with 6 bases between the two ends. The germline V gene encodes CDR1 SGHRS and CDR2 YFSETQ. CDR3 DNA: TGCGCCACCCTCGCGAACACCGGGGAGCTGTTTTTT. This translates into CATLANTGELFF.

The rearrangement joins TRBV19 to TRBJ1-1, with D perhaps matching TRBD1 (5 bases). The V gene's germline CDR1 is LNHDA and CDR2 SQIVND (reference sequence). V shed 10 bases and J shed 1 base, with 16 bases lying between them. The CDR3 contains 14 residues. The CDR3 reads CAILLGPGNTEAFF. Here the CDR3 DNA reads TGTGCCATCCTGCTGGGGCCAGGGAACACTGAAGCTTTCTTT.

The V call is TRBV27, the J call TRBJ1-1, with TRBD1 identical over 10 bases. This CDR3 comprises 15 residues. Germline assignment: CDR1 MNHEY and CDR2 SMNVEV (reference sequence). The V and J ends lost 7 bases and 0 bases, in that order; junction bases with no gene match: 5. The chain's CDR3 is CASTDRGRMNTEAFF. CDR3 bases: TGTGCCAGCACAGACAGGGGGCGGATGAACACTGAAGCTTTCTTT.

This chain joins TRBV4-2 and TRBJ2-5; TRBD2 might be the D (5 bases). Germline V CDR1 and CDR2: LGHNA, YNFKEQ. Trimming left V 8 bases short and J 11 bases short, with 15 bases between. The CDR3 covers 11 residues. CDR3 coding DNA: TGTGCCAGCGATTCGGGATGGGAGCAGTACTTC. Translation: CASDSGWEQYF.

The chain employs TRBV5-1 and TRBJ1-4, with D possibly being TRBD1 (5 bases). V lost 1 base and J 0 bases, leaving 7 bases between the germline ends. This CDR3 region has 15 residues. Germline loops: CDR1 SGHRS, CDR2 YFSETQ. The CDR3 nucleotides are TGCGCCAGCAGCTTGTGGGACGCAACTAATGAAAAACTGTTTTTT. Protein product: CASSLWDATNEKLFF.

The V call is TRBV30, the J call TRBJ2-1, with a tentative D call TRBD2 (6 bases). The V end lost 0 bases, the J end lost 0 bases, and 12 bases lay between the germline ends. Germline values: CDR1 GTSNPN, CDR2 SVGIG (reference sequence). The CDR3 is 16 amino acids. The CDR3 DNA reads as TGTGCCTGGAGTGTACGGAGCGGGTCCTCCTACAATGAGCAGTTCTTC. Translation gives CAWSVRSGSSYNEQFF.

The gene calls are TRBV4-1 and TRBJ1-2, with 9 bases that match TRBD1. CDR1 is MGHRA, CDR2 YSYEKL, per germline. The CDR3 is made up of 15 amino acids. J gave up 0 bases and V 4 bases, and 3 bases lay outside the gene matches. CDR3 nucleotide sequence: TGCGCCAGCAGCCTTGGGACAGGGTCTAACTATGGCTACACCTTC. Translated: CASSLGTGSNYGYTF.

This clone was seen once. CDR3 DNA: TGCGCCAGCAGCCAAGTATTACTCCAAAACACTGAAGCTTTCTTT. Translating it yields CASSQVLLQNTEAFF. This chain joins TRBV4-1 and TRBJ1-1; D gene uncertain. The CDR3 loop spans 15 amino acids. Looked up from germline, CDR1 is MGHRA and CDR2 is YSYEKL. Trimming took 1 base from V and 2 from J, leaving 11 bases between them.

This rearrangement joins TRBV7-9 to TRBJ1-2, with TRBD1 matching 9 bases. Germline CDR1 SEHNR, CDR2 FQNEAQ (reference sequence). The ends lost 4 bases at V and 3 bases at J; junction bases unmatched: 0. CDR3 length equals 13 residues. The CDR3 DNA is TGTGCCAGCAGCTGGACAGGGGACTATGGCTACACCTTC. As protein: CASSWTGDYGYTF.

The chain combines TRBV25-1 with TRBJ2-3, with unresolved D. Trimming removed 10 bases at V and 3 bases at J, with 11 bases between. The V gene's germline CDR1 is MGHDK and CDR2 SYGVNS. This CDR3 region has 12 residues. Here the CDR3 DNA reads TGTGCCACCTCCCATTTTACAGATACGCAGTATTTT. Its protein is CATSHFTDTQYF.

The rearrangement uses TRBV27 and TRBJ2-7; 13 bases match TRBD2. V was clipped by 5 bases and J by 5 bases; unmatched bases: 3. Germline assignment: CDR1 MNHEY and CDR2 SMNVEV (reference sequence). The CDR3 sequence is 14 residues long. CDR3 sequence: CASSPGLAGDEQYF. The CDR3 DNA reads TGTGCCAGCAGTCCCGGACTAGCGGGAGACGAGCAGTACTTC.